The 19 T cell receptor beta chains reported below all come from one sample, sequenced in a study of blood T cell repertoires in COVID-19. Clones were sequenced by immunoSEQ multiplex PCR, and TCRdb holds only the in-frame ones, with some missing. Of about 200,000 clones in the sample, 90% were seen once. Sequenced material: PBMCs or T cells enriched from blood (not recorded which). These receptors all come from a man aged 25-40 years who had recovered from COVID-19.

In its sample, this clone was seen once. The J gene is TRBJ2-7, the V gene TRBV28, with 8 bases identical to TRBD2. The germline V gene encodes CDR1 MDHEN and CDR2 SYDVKM. CDR3 length equals 14 residues. J gave up 7 bases and V 6 bases, and 11 bases lay outside the gene matches. The CDR3, as DNA: TGTGCCAGCAGGGGGGGGACTAGTCAGCCAGAGCAGTACTTC. Translated, it gives CASRGGTSQPEQYF.

V gene TRBV9 combines with J gene TRBJ2-7, with 14 bases fitting TRBD2. V shed 4 bases and J 6 bases; nucleotides not matched to a gene: 15. The V gene's germline CDR1 is SGDLS and CDR2 YYNGEE. This CDR3 is 18 amino acids long. The CDR3 region has the DNA TGTGCCAGCAGCACATCATCCACCGGACTAGCGGGGGGCAGCGAGCAGTACTTC. It translates to CASSTSSTGLAGGSEQYF.

The chain couples TRBV29-1 to TRBJ2-1, with 9 bases that match TRBD2. The CDR3 length is 13 residues. J lost 10 bases, V lost 3 bases, and 7 bases had no gene match. Looked up from germline, CDR1 is SQVTM and CDR2 is ANQGSEA. CDR3 protein: CSVEETSGFEQFF. In DNA, the CDR3 is TGCAGCGTTGAGGAAACTAGCGGGTTCGAGCAGTTCTTC.

The chain carries TRBV5-8 and TRBJ2-7; TRBD2 matches at 12 bases. V dropped 4 bases and J dropped 2; count of bases not matched to a gene: 4. This CDR3 comprises 15 residues. Looked up from germline, CDR1 is SGHTS and CDR2 is YDEGEE. CDR3 protein: CASSPGLAGTYEQYF. CDR3 bases: TGTGCCAGCAGCCCGGGACTAGCGGGTACCTACGAGCAGTACTTC.

The chain uses TRBV29-1 and TRBJ2-7; D ambiguous. V was cut by 8 bases and J by 0 bases, with 8 bases left in between. The CDR3 extends over 11 amino acids. CDR1 is SQVTM and CDR2 is ANQGSEA in the germline V gene. The CDR3 nucleotides read TGCAGCCCAGGTGTCTCCTACGAGCAGTACTTC. Translated, it gives CSPGVSYEQYF.

This chain links TRBV5-6 with TRBJ1-6, with 8 nucleotides matching TRBD1. Unmatched junction bases numbered 4, after V lost 2 bases and J lost 6 bases. This CDR3 has 15 amino acids. Germline values: CDR1 SGHDT, CDR2 YYEEEE. The CDR3 region has the DNA TGTGCCAGCAGCTTCGGGACAGGCCTTAATTCACCCCTCCACTTT. Its translation is CASSFGTGLNSPLHF. Looking up the rest from reference TRBV5-6 and TRBJ1-6 gives the full variable domain: DAGVTQSPTHLIKTRGQQVTLRCSPKSGHDTVSWYQQALGQGPQFIFQYYEEEERQRGNFPDRFSGHQFPNYSSELNVNALLLGDSALYLCASSFGTGLNSPLHFGNGTRLTVT.

This clone was seen only once. This chain uses TRBV20-1 with TRBJ2-1, with 7 bases identical to TRBD2. The CDR3 covers 14 residues. Germline V lookup: CDR1 DFQATT, CDR2 SNEGSKA (reference sequence). Unmatched junction bases numbered 6, after V lost 3 bases and J lost 4 bases. The DNA of the CDR3 is TGCAGTGCTAGTAAGCGGGGACCATACAATGAGCAGTTCTTC. It specifies CSASKRGPYNEQFF.

The V call is TRBV7-2, the J call TRBJ2-2; 7 bases match TRBD1. Germline CDR1 reads SGHTA; CDR2 reads FQGNSA. V dropped 7 bases and J dropped 4; count of bases not matched to a gene: 9. The CDR3 sequence is 15 residues long. The CDR3 sequence: CASNPLTGSTGELFF. CDR3 nucleotides: TGTGCCAGCAACCCTTTGACAGGGAGCACCGGGGAGCTGTTTTTT. The full variable domain, completed using reference TRBV7-2 and TRBJ2-2, is GAGVSQSPSNKVTEKGKDVELRCDPISGHTALYWYRQSLGQGLEFLIYFQGNSAPDKSGLPSDRFSAERTGGSVSTLTIQRTQQEDSAVYLCASNPLTGSTGELFFGEGSRLTVL.

The chain combines TRBV2 with TRBJ2-7; D uncertain. The CDR3 loop spans 14 amino acids. CDR1 is SNHLY and CDR2 is FYNNEI in the germline V gene. Trimming removed 6 bases at V and 4 bases at J, with 16 bases between. The CDR3 DNA is TGTGCCAGCAGCGTAAACAGAAAGCCTTACGAGCAGTACTTC. It codes for CASSVNRKPYEQYF.

The chain uses TRBV19 and TRBJ2-6; perhaps TRBD2 as D (5 bases). CDR1 and CDR2 from the germline V gene are LNHDA and SQIVND (reference sequence). The CDR3 spans 15 residues. The V end was cut by 10 bases, the J end by 3 bases, with 16 bases between. DNA for the CDR3: TGTGCCAAGAGAGAGGGCTCAGGTGGGGCCAACGTCCTGACTTTC. Protein product: CAKREGSGGANVLTF.

The chain combines TRBV9 with TRBJ1-6; D unresolved. Germline V gene data show CDR1 as SGDLS and CDR2 as YYNGEE. V shed 0 bases and J shed 7 bases, with 8 bases lying between them. This CDR3 contains 14 residues. The CDR3 DNA follows: TGTGCCAGCAGCGTAGCAGGTGACAATTCACCCCTCCACTTT. Protein: CASSVAGDNSPLHF.

The chain links TRBV10-1 to TRBJ1-5; D unresolved. The CDR3 runs to 14 residues. From germline, CDR1 is WNHNN and CDR2 SYGVQD (reference sequence). The V end lost 0 bases, the J end lost 4 bases, and 7 bases lay between the germline ends. CDR3 sequence: CASSESGVNQPQHF. The CDR3 DNA follows: TGCGCCAGCAGTGAGTCCGGGGTAAATCAGCCCCAGCATTTT.

To note about this clone: The same CDR3 also results from other DNA sequences found in this sample. The gene calls are TRBV30 and TRBJ1-3; D possibly corresponds to TRBD1 (6 bases). Trimming stripped 3 bases from V and 0 bases from J, with 9 bases between. The CDR3 consists of 14 residues. The germline CDR1 and CDR2 sequences are GTSNPN and SVGIG (reference sequence). The CDR3, as DNA: TGTGCCTGGAGCACAGGGTCCTCTGGAAACACCATATATTTT. Protein: CAWSTGSSGNTIYF.

The rearrangement links TRBV19 to TRBJ1-2; 7 bases are a match to TRBD1. With 4 bases clipped from V and 2 bases from J, the junction kept 1 base outside the gene matches. In germline, CDR1 is LNHDA, CDR2 SQIVND (reference sequence). This CDR3 spans 13 amino acids. The DNA of the CDR3 is TGTGCCAGTAGTAAGGGGGCCAACTATGGCTACACCTTC. Amino acid sequence: CASSKGANYGYTF.

J is TRBJ1-5 and V is TRBV19; a possible D gene is TRBD1 (6 bases). Germline V CDR1 and CDR2: LNHDA, SQIVND (reference sequence). This CDR3 is built from 14 residues. Trimming took off 8 bases at V and 3 bases at J, with 14 bases between the two ends. The chain's CDR3 is CASQDRPSNQPQHF. The CDR3 DNA sequence: TGTGCCAGTCAGGACAGACCCTCCAATCAGCCCCAGCATTTT.

The chain combines TRBV7-2 with TRBJ2-6; 8 bases are shared with TRBD1. This CDR3 region has 18 residues. Trimming at V came to 2 bases and at J to 0 bases, leaving 6 bases not matched to a gene. Germline V gene lookup returns CDR1 SGHTA and CDR2 FQGNSA. The CDR3 bases are TGTGCCAGCAGCTTATATCAGGGGGCTGGCTCTGGGGCCAACGTCCTGACTTTC. Protein product: CASSLYQGAGSGANVLTF.

This clone was picked up a small number of times. In DNA form, the CDR3 reads TGTGCCAGCAGTTATCAGGTTCACCCTGGAAACACCATATATTTT. It codes for CASSYQVHPGNTIYF. V gene TRBV6-5 combines with J gene TRBJ1-3; D ambiguous. The CDR3 sequence is 15 residues long. Germline V gene data show CDR1 as MNHEY and CDR2 as SVGAGI. V shed 3 bases and J shed 2 bases, with 11 bases lying between them.

The V and J genes are TRBV6-5 and TRBJ1-6; TRBD1 matches at 8 bases. The V gene end was trimmed by 6 bases and the J gene end by 6 bases; junction bases not matched to a gene: 7. The CDR3 runs 15 residues. The germline CDR1 and CDR2 sequences are MNHEY and SVGAGI. In DNA form, the CDR3 reads TGTGCCAGCAGGACCACGGGACAGGCTAATTCACCCCTCCACTTT. It encodes CASRTTGQANSPLHF.

The chain joins TRBV7-2 to TRBJ2-7; 7 nucleotides align to TRBD1. The CDR3 is made up of 16 amino acids. Germline lookup yields CDR1 SGHTA and CDR2 FQGNSA. Losses at the gene ends were 5 bases for V and 0 bases for J; bases not matched to a gene: 10. The CDR3 DNA reads as TGTGCCAGCAGCAACCGGGACAGAAGGGGCTCCTACGAGCAGTACTTC. This translates into CASSNRDRRGSYEQYF.